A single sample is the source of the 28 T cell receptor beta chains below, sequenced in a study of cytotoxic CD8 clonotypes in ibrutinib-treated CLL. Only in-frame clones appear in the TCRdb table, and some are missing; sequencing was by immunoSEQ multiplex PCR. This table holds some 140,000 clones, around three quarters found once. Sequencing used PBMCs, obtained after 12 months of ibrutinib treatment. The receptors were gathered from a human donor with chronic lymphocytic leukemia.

CDR3 amino acids: CASSVGGFGDGYTF. CDR3 DNA sequence: TGTGCCAGCAGCGTAGGAGGTTTTGGAGATGGCTACACCTTC. V is TRBV9 and J is TRBJ1-2; D is undetermined. Per germline, CDR1 SGDLS and CDR2 YYNGEE. CDR3 length: 14 residues. Trimming took off 0 bases at V and 6 bases at J, with 12 bases between the two ends.

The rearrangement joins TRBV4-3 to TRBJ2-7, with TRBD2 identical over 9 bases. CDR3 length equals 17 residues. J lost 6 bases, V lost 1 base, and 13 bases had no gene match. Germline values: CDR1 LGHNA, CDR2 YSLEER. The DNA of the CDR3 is TGCGCCAGCAGCCAAGGCTCGGGCGGGAGGGCCGAGGGCGAGCAGTACTTC. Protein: CASSQGSGGRAEGEQYF.

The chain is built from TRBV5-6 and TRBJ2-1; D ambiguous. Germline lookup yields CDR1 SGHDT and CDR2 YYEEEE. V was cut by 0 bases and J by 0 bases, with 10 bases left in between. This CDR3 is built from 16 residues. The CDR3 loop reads CASSLGPGISYNEQFF. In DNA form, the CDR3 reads TGTGCCAGCAGCTTGGGCCCGGGCATCTCCTACAATGAGCAGTTCTTC.

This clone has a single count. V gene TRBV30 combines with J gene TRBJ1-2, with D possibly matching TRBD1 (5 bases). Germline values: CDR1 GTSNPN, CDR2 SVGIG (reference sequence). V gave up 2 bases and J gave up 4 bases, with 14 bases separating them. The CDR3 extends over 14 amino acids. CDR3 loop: CAWSPRRAGYGYTF. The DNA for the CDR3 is TGTGCCTGGAGTCCCCGCAGGGCTGGCTATGGCTACACCTTC.

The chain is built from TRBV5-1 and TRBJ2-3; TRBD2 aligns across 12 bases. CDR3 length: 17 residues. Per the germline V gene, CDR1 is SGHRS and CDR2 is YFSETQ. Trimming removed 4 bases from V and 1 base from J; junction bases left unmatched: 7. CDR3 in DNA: TGCGCCAGCAGCATAAGACTAGCGGGAGTGGGCACAGATACGCAGTATTTT. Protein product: CASSIRLAGVGTDTQYF.

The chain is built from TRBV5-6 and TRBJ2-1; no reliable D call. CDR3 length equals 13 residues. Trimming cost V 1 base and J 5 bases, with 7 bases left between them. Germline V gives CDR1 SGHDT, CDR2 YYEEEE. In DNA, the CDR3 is TGTGCCAGCAGCTTGTTGCCAAACAATGAGCAGTTCTTC. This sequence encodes CASSLLPNNEQFF. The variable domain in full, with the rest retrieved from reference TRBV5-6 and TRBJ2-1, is DAGVTQSPTHLIKTRGQQVTLRCSPKSGHDTVSWYQQALGQGPQFIFQYYEEEERQRGNFPDRFSGHQFPNYSSELNVNALLLGDSALYLCASSLLPNNEQFFGPGTRLTVL.

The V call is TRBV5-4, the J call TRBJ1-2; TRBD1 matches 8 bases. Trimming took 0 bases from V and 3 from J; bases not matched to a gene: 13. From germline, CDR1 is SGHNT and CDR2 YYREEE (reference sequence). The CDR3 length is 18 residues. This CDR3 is CASSLEYNDGDRYYGYTF. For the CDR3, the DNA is TGTGCCAGCAGCTTGGAATATAACGATGGGGACAGGTACTATGGCTACACCTTC.

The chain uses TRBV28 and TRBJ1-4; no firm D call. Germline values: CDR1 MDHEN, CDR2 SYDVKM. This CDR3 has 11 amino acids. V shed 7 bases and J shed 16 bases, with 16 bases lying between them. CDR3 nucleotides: TGTGCCAGCAACGACCTGGGCCGTACGTTTTTT. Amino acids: CASNDLGRTFF.

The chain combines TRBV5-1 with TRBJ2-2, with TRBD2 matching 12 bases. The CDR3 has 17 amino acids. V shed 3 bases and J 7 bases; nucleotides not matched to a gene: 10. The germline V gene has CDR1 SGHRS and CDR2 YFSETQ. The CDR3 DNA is TGCGCCAGCAGCTCCACCTCTAGCGGGAGGGCGATCGGGGAGCTGTTTTTT. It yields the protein CASSSTSSGRAIGELFF.

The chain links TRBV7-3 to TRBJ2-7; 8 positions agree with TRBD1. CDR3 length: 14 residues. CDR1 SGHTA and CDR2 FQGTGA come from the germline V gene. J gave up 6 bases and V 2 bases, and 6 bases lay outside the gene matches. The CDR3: CASSLVGTGGEQYF. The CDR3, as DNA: TGTGCCAGCAGCTTAGTCGGGACAGGAGGCGAGCAGTACTTC.

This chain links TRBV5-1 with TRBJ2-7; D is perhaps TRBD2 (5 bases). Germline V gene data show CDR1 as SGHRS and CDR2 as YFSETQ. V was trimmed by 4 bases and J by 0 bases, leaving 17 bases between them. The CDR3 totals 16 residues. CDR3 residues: CASSLPRSGSSYEQYF. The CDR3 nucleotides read TGCGCCAGCAGCCTCCCGCGATCGGGGAGCTCCTACGAGCAGTACTTC.

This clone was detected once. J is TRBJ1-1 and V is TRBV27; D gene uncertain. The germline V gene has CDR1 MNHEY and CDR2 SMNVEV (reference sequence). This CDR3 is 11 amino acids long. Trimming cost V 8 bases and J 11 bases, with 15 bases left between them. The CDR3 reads CASADGVGAFF. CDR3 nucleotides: TGTGCCAGCGCTGACGGGGTTGGGGCTTTCTTT.

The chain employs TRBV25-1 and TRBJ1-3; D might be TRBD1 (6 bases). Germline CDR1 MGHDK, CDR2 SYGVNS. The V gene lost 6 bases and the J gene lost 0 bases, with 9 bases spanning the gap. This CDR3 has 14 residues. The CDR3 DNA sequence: TGTGCCAGCAGGGACAGTAACTCTGGAAACACCATATATTTT. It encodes CASRDSNSGNTIYF.

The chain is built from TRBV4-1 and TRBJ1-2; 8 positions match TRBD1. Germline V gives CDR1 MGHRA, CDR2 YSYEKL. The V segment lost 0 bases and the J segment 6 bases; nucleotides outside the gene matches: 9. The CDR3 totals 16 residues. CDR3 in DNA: TGCGCCAGCAGCCAAGAAGGGGGACAGGCCGGGGATGGCTACACCTTC. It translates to CASSQEGGQAGDGYTF.

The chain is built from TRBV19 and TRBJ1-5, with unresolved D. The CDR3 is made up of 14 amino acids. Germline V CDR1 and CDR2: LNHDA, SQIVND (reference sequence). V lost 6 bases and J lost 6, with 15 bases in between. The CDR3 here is CASSLSDTAQPQHF. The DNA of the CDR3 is TGTGCCAGTAGCTTGTCAGATACGGCTCAGCCCCAGCATTTT. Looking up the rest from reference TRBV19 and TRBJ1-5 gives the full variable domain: DGGITQSPKYLFRKEGQNVTLSCEQNLNHDAMYWYRQDPGQGLRLIYYSQIVNDFQKGDIAEGYSVSREKKESFPLTVTSAQKNPTAFYLCASSLSDTAQPQHFGDGTRLSIL.

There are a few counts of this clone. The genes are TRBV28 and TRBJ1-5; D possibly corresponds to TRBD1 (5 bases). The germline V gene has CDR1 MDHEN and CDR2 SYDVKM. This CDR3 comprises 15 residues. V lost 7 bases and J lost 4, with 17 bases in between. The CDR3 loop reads CASNPTGDRNQPQHF. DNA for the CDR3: TGTGCCAGCAACCCTACGGGGGATCGGAATCAGCCCCAGCATTTT.

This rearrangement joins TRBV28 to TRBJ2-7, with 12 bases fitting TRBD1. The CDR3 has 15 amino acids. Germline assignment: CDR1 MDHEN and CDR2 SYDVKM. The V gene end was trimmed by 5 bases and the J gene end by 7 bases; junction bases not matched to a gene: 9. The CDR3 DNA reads TGTGCCAGCAGTACGCCGGGACAGGGGGCAGGGGAGCAGTACTTC. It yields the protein CASSTPGQGAGEQYF.

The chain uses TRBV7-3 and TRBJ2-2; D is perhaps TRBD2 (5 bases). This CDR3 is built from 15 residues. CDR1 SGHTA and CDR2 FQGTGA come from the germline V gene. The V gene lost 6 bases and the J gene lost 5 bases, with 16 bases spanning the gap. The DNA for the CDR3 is TGTGCCAGCAGTCCGACGGGATCGAGGACCGGGGAGCTGTTTTTT. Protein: CASSPTGSRTGELFF.

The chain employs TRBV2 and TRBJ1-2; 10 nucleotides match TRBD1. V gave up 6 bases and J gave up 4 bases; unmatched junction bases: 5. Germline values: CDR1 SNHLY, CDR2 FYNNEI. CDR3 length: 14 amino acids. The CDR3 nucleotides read TGTGCCAGCAGCCCGACAGGGGGCCTCTATGGCTACACCTTC. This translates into CASSPTGGLYGYTF.

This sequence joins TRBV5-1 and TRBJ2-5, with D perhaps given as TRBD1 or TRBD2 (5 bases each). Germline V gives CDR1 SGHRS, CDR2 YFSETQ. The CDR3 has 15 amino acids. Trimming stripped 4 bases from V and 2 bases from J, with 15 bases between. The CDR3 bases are TGCGCCAGCAGCAGGTTGGGACGGAGACAAGAGACCCAGTACTTC. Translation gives CASSRLGRRQETQYF.

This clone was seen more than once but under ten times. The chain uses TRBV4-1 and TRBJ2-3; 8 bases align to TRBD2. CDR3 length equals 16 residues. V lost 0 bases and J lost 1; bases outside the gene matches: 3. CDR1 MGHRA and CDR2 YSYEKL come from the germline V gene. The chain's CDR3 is CASSQDLAGGTDTQYF. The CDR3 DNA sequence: TGCGCCAGCAGCCAAGATCTAGCGGGTGGCACAGATACGCAGTATTTT.

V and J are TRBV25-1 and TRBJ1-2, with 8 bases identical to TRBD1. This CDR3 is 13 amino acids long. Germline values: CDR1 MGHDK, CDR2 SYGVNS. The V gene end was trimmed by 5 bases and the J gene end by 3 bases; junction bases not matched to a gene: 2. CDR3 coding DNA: TGTGCCAGCAGTCCGACAGGGGACTATGGCTACACCTTC. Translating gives CASSPTGDYGYTF.

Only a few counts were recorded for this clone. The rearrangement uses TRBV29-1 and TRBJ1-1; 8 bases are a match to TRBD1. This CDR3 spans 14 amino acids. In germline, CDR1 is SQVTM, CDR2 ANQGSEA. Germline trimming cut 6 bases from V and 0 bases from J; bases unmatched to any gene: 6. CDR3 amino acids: CSVGQGTLNTEAFF. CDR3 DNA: TGCAGCGTCGGACAGGGCACCTTGAACACTGAAGCTTTCTTT.

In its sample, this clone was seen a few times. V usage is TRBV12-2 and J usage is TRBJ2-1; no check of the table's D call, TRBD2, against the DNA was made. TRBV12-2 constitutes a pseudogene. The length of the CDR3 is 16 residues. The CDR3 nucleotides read TGTGCAAGTCGCTGGCGGGGACTAGCTCCCTACAATGAGCAGTTCTTC. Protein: CASRWRGLAPYNEQFF.

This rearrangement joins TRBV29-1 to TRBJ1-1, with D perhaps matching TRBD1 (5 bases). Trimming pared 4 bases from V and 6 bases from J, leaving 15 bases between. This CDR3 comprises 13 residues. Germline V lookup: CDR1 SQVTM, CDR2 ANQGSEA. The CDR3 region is CSVVPSRDSEAFF. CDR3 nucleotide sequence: TGCAGCGTTGTCCCGTCTCGGGACTCTGAAGCTTTCTTT.

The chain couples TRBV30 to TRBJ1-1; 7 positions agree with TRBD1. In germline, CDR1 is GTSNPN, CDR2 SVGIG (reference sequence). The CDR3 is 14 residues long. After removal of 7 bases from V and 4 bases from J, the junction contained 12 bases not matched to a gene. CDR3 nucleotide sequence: TGTGCCTTGACTACCCCAGGGGGAGGCACTGAAGCTTTCTTT. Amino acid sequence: CALTTPGGGTEAFF.

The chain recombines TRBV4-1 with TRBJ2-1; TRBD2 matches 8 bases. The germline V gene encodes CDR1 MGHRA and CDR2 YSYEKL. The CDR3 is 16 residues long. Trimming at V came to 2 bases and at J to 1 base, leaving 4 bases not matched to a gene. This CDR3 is CASSQQRGRSYNEQFF. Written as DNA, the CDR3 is TGCGCCAGCAGCCAACAGCGCGGGAGGTCCTACAATGAGCAGTTCTTC.

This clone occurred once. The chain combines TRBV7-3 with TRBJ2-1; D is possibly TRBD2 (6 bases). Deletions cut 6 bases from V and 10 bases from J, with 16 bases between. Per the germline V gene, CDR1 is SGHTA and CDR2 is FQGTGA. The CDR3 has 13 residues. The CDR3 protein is CASRRLDSSEQFF. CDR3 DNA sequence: TGTGCCAGCAGAAGACTAGACAGCAGCGAGCAGTTCTTC.